The rows below give T cell receptor beta chains drawn from one sample of a study of lymphopenia after photon versus proton radiotherapy. Only in-frame clones appear in the TCRdb table, and some are missing; sequencing was by immunoSEQ multiplex PCR. The table lists roughly 30,000 clones, approximately 87% of them singletons. Sequencing was performed on peripheral blood, taken from a patient treated with proton-based radiotherapy. These receptor sequences come from a woman aged 60-75 years with cholangiocarcinoma. Some clones in this sample may be carry-over from other donors' samples. CDR3s include the opening cysteine and the closing phenylalanine or tryptophan. D genes are given only for firm matches. Expanded clones get a size class; other rows say once, few or many, or leave the size out.

clone size: -; V gene: TRBV29-1; D gene: -; J gene: TRBJ2-7; CDR3 DNA: TGCAGCGGCCGAACAGGGCCCTACGAGCAGTACTTC; CDR3 protein: CSGRTGPYEQYF
clone size: -; V gene: TRBV18; D gene: -; J gene: TRBJ1-6; CDR3 DNA: TGTGCCAGCTCGTCTATCAGGGCCTCCTATAATTCACCCCTCCACTTT; CDR3 protein: CASSSIRASYNSPLHF
clone size: -; V gene: TRBV16; D gene: TRBD2; J gene: TRBJ2-2; CDR3 DNA: TGTGCCAGCAGCCAACTTGCGGGAGCAGCCGGGGAGCTGTTTTTT; CDR3 protein: CASSQLAGAAGELFF
clone size: -; V gene: TRBV6-1; D gene: TRBD1; J gene: TRBJ2-7; CDR3 DNA: TGTGCCACCCGGGACAGGGACTACGAGCAGTACTTC; CDR3 protein: CATRDRDYEQYF
clone size: -; V gene: TRBV5-1; D gene: TRBD2; J gene: TRBJ2-5; CDR3 DNA: TGCGCCAGCAGCCTCCGGGGACTAGCGGGGGGAAATCAAGAGACCCAGTACTTC; CDR3 protein: CASSLRGLAGGNQETQYF
clone size: -; V gene: TRBV13; D gene: TRBD1; J gene: TRBJ2-7; CDR3 DNA: TGTGCCAGCAGCCCCAGGGACAGGGGTTACGAGCAGTACTTC; CDR3 protein: CASSPRDRGYEQYF
clone size: once; V gene: TRBV7-8; D gene: -; J gene: TRBJ2-7; CDR3 DNA: TGTGCCAGCAGCCCGACAGGTTTTCCCTACGAGCAGTACTTC; CDR3 protein: CASSPTGFPYEQYF
clone size: -; V gene: TRBV18; D gene: -; J gene: TRBJ1-2; CDR3 DNA: TGTGCCAGCTCACCAGGGTCCCCGGAAGGCTACACCTTC; CDR3 protein: CASSPGSPEGYTF
clone size: -; V gene: TRBV9; D gene: -; J gene: TRBJ2-4; CDR3 DNA: TGTGCCAGCAGCGTAGGACTACGAAAAAACATTCAGTACTTC; CDR3 protein: CASSVGLRKNIQYF
clone size: -; V gene: TRBV30; D gene: -; J gene: TRBJ1-3; CDR3 DNA: TGTGCCTGGAGTCACACGAACTCTGGAAACACCATATATTTT; CDR3 protein: CAWSHTNSGNTIYF
clone size: -; V gene: TRBV15; D gene: -; J gene: TRBJ2-1; CDR3 DNA: TGTGCCACCAGCTTGGGTCGGGGGCAGTTCTTC; CDR3 protein: CATSLGRGQFF
clone size: -; V gene: TRBV9; D gene: TRBD2; J gene: TRBJ2-1; CDR3 DNA: TGTGCCAGCAGCGTCTCGACTAGCGGGGGGGAATCCTACAATGAGCAGTTCTTC; CDR3 protein: CASSVSTSGGESYNEQFF
clone size: -; V gene: TRBV5-1; D gene: -; J gene: TRBJ2-7; CDR3 DNA: TGCGCCAGCAGCTTGGCTGAGGGGCTCGGCGAGCAGTACTTC; CDR3 protein: CASSLAEGLGEQYF
clone size: -; V gene: TRBV7-8; D gene: -; J gene: TRBJ1-4; CDR3 DNA: TGTGCCAGCAGCCTGGAGGCAACTAATGAAAAACTGTTTTTT; CDR3 protein: CASSLEATNEKLFF
clone size: -; V gene: TRBV6-5; D gene: TRBD1; J gene: TRBJ2-7; CDR3 DNA: TGTGCCAGCAGTTGGGACAGGGCCTCCTACGAGCAGTACTTC; CDR3 protein: CASSWDRASYEQYF
clone size: once; V gene: TRBV6-5; D gene: TRBD2; J gene: TRBJ2-3; CDR3 DNA: TGTGCCAGCAGTTACCCGGGGGTAGCGGGAACAGATACGCAGTATTTT; CDR3 protein: CASSYPGVAGTDTQYF
clone size: -; V gene: TRBV9; D gene: TRBD1; J gene: TRBJ2-2; CDR3 DNA: TGTGCCAGCAGCGTAGTCGTGGGACAGGGGGGAACCGGGGAGCTGTTTTTT; CDR3 protein: CASSVVVGQGGTGELFF
clone size: -; V gene: TRBV19; D gene: -; J gene: TRBJ2-6; CDR3 DNA: TGTGCCAGTAGTATGGGGTCTGGGGCCAACGTCCTGACTTTC; CDR3 protein: CASSMGSGANVLTF
clone size: -; V gene: TRBV7-2; D gene: -; J gene: TRBJ2-5; CDR3 DNA: TGTGCCAGCAGCTTATTACAAGAGACCCAGTACTTC; CDR3 protein: CASSLLQETQYF
clone size: -; V gene: TRBV18; D gene: -; J gene: TRBJ2-7; CDR3 DNA: TGTGCCAGCTCACCAACCCGGCAGGGCATACAGCAGTACTTC; CDR3 protein: CASSPTRQGIQQYF
clone size: -; V gene: TRBV27; D gene: -; J gene: TRBJ1-5; CDR3 DNA: TGTGCCAGTGGGACCGCCGGAGCGGGCAATCAGCCCCAGCATTTT; CDR3 protein: CASGTAGAGNQPQHF
clone size: few; V gene: TRBV18; D gene: -; J gene: TRBJ2-1; CDR3 DNA: TGTGCCAGCTCACCACCGTCCGGCCCCAGAGAGCAGTTCTTC; CDR3 protein: CASSPPSGPREQFF
clone size: once; V gene: TRBV5-1; D gene: -; J gene: TRBJ2-7; CDR3 DNA: TGCGCCAGCAGCTTGGGGGGGTCCGGTTCCTACGAGCAGTACTTC; CDR3 protein: CASSLGGSGSYEQYF
clone size: -; V gene: TRBV2; D gene: -; J gene: TRBJ1-4; CDR3 DNA: TGTGCCAGCAGTGTCTCAGGGGCCACTCGTGAAAAACTGTTTTTT; CDR3 protein: CASSVSGATREKLFF
clone size: -; V gene: TRBV18; D gene: -; J gene: TRBJ1-5; CDR3 DNA: TGTGCCAGCTCACCCAGGGGTGGCAATCAGCCCCAGCATTTT; CDR3 protein: CASSPRGGNQPQHF
clone size: -; V gene: TRBV2; D gene: -; J gene: TRBJ1-6; CDR3 DNA: TGTGCCAGCAACCGAGCAAGGACAGATTATAATTCACCCCTCCACTTT; CDR3 protein: CASNRARTDYNSPLHF
clone size: -; V gene: TRBV4-3; D gene: -; J gene: TRBJ1-6; CDR3 DNA: TGCGCCAGCAGCCATGGTGGGAAGACCTATAATTCACCCCTCCACTTT; CDR3 protein: CASSHGGKTYNSPLHF
clone size: -; V gene: TRBV6-1; D gene: -; J gene: TRBJ1-1; CDR3 DNA: TGTGCCAGCAGTGACCCGATTATTATTACTGAAGCTTTCTTT; CDR3 protein: CASSDPIIITEAFF
clone size: -; V gene: TRBV18; D gene: -; J gene: TRBJ2-7; CDR3 DNA: TGTGCCAGCTCACCACCAGTCGGAACCTACGAGCAGTACTTC; CDR3 protein: CASSPPVGTYEQYF
clone size: -; V gene: TRBV27; D gene: TRBD1; J gene: TRBJ1-1; CDR3 DNA: TGTGCCAGCAGTTTATCGAGTAGGGGGCTAATGAACACTGAAGCTTTCTTT; CDR3 protein: CASSLSSRGLMNTEAFF
clone size: -; V gene: TRBV18; D gene: -; J gene: TRBJ2-2; CDR3 DNA: TGTGCCAGCTCACCACCGAGGGGGATCACCGGGGAGCTGTTTTTT; CDR3 protein: CASSPPRGITGELFF
clone size: -; V gene: TRBV19; D gene: -; J gene: TRBJ2-1; CDR3 DNA: TGTGCCAGTAGTATACGAAAGAGGGGGAGTTACAATGAGCAGTTCTTC; CDR3 protein: CASSIRKRGSYNEQFF
clone size: -; V gene: TRBV10-3; D gene: TRBD2; J gene: TRBJ2-7; CDR3 DNA: TGTGCCATCAGTGGGTCTAGCGGGGATCCCGAGCAGTACTTC; CDR3 protein: CAISGSSGDPEQYF
clone size: once; V gene: TRBV6-5; D gene: TRBD1; J gene: TRBJ2-7; CDR3 DNA: TGTGCCAGCAGTTCTCCGGGACAGGGGTCCTACGAGCAGTACTTC; CDR3 protein: CASSSPGQGSYEQYF
clone size: -; V gene: TRBV6-5; D gene: -; J gene: TRBJ1-2; CDR3 DNA: TGTGCCAGCTCTGGCCGGAGACTAAACTATGGCTACACCTTC; CDR3 protein: CASSGRRLNYGYTF
clone size: -; V gene: TRBV4-3; D gene: TRBD2; J gene: TRBJ2-2; CDR3 DNA: TGCGCCAGCAGCCAAGTGTTGGGACTAGCGGGCGACACCGGGGAGCTGTTTTTT; CDR3 protein: CASSQVLGLAGDTGELFF
clone size: -; V gene: TRBV5-8; D gene: -; J gene: TRBJ2-3; CDR3 DNA: TGTGCCAGCAGCCGCGGAGCAGTGCCCAGGGTGGATACGCAGTATTTT; CDR3 protein: CASSRGAVPRVDTQYF
clone size: -; V gene: TRBV21-1; D gene: -; J gene: TRBJ1-1; CDR3 DNA: TGTGCCAGCAGCACGGGGCCCGGGAGGAATGACACTGAAGCTTTCTTT; CDR3 protein: CASSTGPGRNDTEAFF
clone size: -; V gene: TRBV30; D gene: -; J gene: TRBJ1-5; CDR3 DNA: TGTGCCTGGAGTGTCCCTAATGGGGATCAGCCCCAGCATTTT; CDR3 protein: CAWSVPNGDQPQHF
clone size: -; V gene: TRBV15; D gene: TRBD2; J gene: TRBJ2-3; CDR3 DNA: TGTGCCACCAGCAGAGATCAAGGACTAGCGGGACGGGCAGATACGCAGTATTTT; CDR3 protein: CATSRDQGLAGRADTQYF
clone size: -; V gene: TRBV6-1; D gene: -; J gene: TRBJ1-5; CDR3 DNA: TGTGCCAGCAGTCAAGGGACTCCGGTCACAGGAGGCAATCAGCCCCAGCATTTT; CDR3 protein: CASSQGTPVTGGNQPQHF
clone size: -; V gene: TRBV5-6; D gene: -; J gene: TRBJ1-4; CDR3 DNA: TGTGCCAGCAGCTTGTGGAGGGCAGGTAATGAAAAACTGTTTTTT; CDR3 protein: CASSLWRAGNEKLFF
clone size: -; V gene: TRBV5-3; D gene: TRBD1; J gene: TRBJ1-6; CDR3 DNA: TGTGCCAGAAGCCCGGGACAGGGGTGTAATCCCTATAATTCACCCCTCCACTTT; CDR3 protein: CARSPGQGCNPYNSPLHF
clone size: -; V gene: TRBV12-5; D gene: -; J gene: TRBJ1-2; CDR3 DNA: TGTGCTAGTGGTTTTCGGGGTATCAATTATGGCTACACCTTC; CDR3 protein: CASGFRGINYGYTF
clone size: -; V gene: TRBV13; D gene: -; J gene: TRBJ2-2; CDR3 DNA: TGTGCCAGCAGTGCCTACGGGAGGAACACCGGGGAGCTGTTTTTT; CDR3 protein: CASSAYGRNTGELFF
clone size: -; V gene: TRBV7-8; D gene: -; J gene: TRBJ2-7; CDR3 DNA: TGTGCCAGCAGCCTCCGTTTAGGGGAGCAGTACTTC; CDR3 protein: CASSLRLGEQYF
clone size: -; V gene: TRBV10-3; D gene: TRBD2; J gene: TRBJ2-3; CDR3 DNA: TGTGCCATCAAAGCGGGGACCTCATCCCATATCACAGATACGCAGTATTTT; CDR3 protein: CAIKAGTSSHITDTQYF
clone size: once; V gene: TRBV5-1; D gene: -; J gene: TRBJ1-2; CDR3 DNA: TGCGCCAGCAGCTTGGGCGGAAGCTATGGCTACACCTTC; CDR3 protein: CASSLGGSYGYTF
clone size: once; V gene: TRBV28; D gene: -; J gene: TRBJ1-1; CDR3 DNA: TGTGCCAGCAGTTTGCCGGGACCGAACACTGAAGCTTTCTTT; CDR3 protein: CASSLPGPNTEAFF
clone size: -; V gene: TRBV7-2; D gene: TRBD2; J gene: TRBJ2-1; CDR3 DNA: TGTGCCAGCAGCTGGCGTCAGCGGGATAATGAGCAGTTCTTC; CDR3 protein: CASSWRQRDNEQFF
clone size: -; V gene: TRBV18; D gene: -; J gene: TRBJ2-3; CDR3 DNA: TGTGCCAGCTCACCGAGGACTAGCACAGATACGCAGTATTTT; CDR3 protein: CASSPRTSTDTQYF
clone size: -; V gene: TRBV6-1; D gene: -; J gene: TRBJ1-5; CDR3 DNA: TGTGCCAGCAGTGAGGGTCAGCCCCAGCATTTT; CDR3 protein: CASSEGQPQHF
clone size: -; V gene: TRBV7-3; D gene: TRBD1; J gene: TRBJ1-6; CDR3 DNA: TGTGCCAGCAGCTTATATCAGGGGGGTTCACCCCTCCACTTT; CDR3 protein: CASSLYQGGSPLHF
clone size: -; V gene: TRBV19; D gene: TRBD1; J gene: TRBJ1-2; CDR3 DNA: TGTGCCACGCAAGAGGACAGGGCGTCTCTTAACTATGGCTACACCTTC; CDR3 protein: CATQEDRASLNYGYTF
clone size: -; V gene: TRBV19; D gene: -; J gene: TRBJ1-1; CDR3 DNA: TGTGCCAGTAGTACCAAGGTTGGACTCCCTGAAGCTTTCTTT; CDR3 protein: CASSTKVGLPEAFF
clone size: -; V gene: TRBV4-1; D gene: TRBD1; J gene: TRBJ1-4; CDR3 DNA: TGCGCCAGCAGCCCCACAGGGGGCAATGAAAAACTGTTTTTT; CDR3 protein: CASSPTGGNEKLFF
clone size: -; V gene: TRBV9; D gene: -; J gene: TRBJ1-4; CDR3 DNA: TGTGCCAGCAGCGCACCAACCCTCGGGGATACTAATGAAAAACTGTTTTTT; CDR3 protein: CASSAPTLGDTNEKLFF
clone size: -; V gene: TRBV5-1; D gene: -; J gene: TRBJ1-1; CDR3 DNA: TGCGCCAGCAGCTTGGACCCTTGGGAACAGAGGAACACTGAAGCTTTCTTT; CDR3 protein: CASSLDPWEQRNTEAFF
clone size: -; V gene: TRBV5-1; D gene: -; J gene: TRBJ1-1; CDR3 DNA: TGCGCCAGCAGCTTGACTAACACTGAAGCTTTCTTT; CDR3 protein: CASSLTNTEAFF
clone size: -; V gene: TRBV11-1; D gene: -; J gene: TRBJ2-5; CDR3 DNA: TGTGCCAGCAGCTTTCTGACCCTAGGAGGAGAGACCCAGTACTTC; CDR3 protein: CASSFLTLGGETQYF